This TCR beta chain was documented in a study of shared clonotypes between healthy human individuals. Whole-study findings and limits: The study found about 5% of naive CD4 clonotypes shared across a few donors. Shared clonotypes across all four donors exceeded non-shared ones in generation probability. What limited the represented genetic and exposure-history diversity was the small number of donors.

From germline, CDR1 is SGHKS and CDR2 YYEKEE (reference sequence). Between the trimmed V and J ends, which lost 1 base and 2 bases, there was a span of 10 bases. The CDR3 loop spans 14 amino acids. Points on this clone: Its antigen is as yet unknown.

TCRdb's copy holds only in-frame clones and misses some; the assay was immunoSEQ multiplex PCR. The sample contains 400,000 or so clones, 96% of which appear only once. J is TRBJ2-7 and V is TRBV5-5; no firm D call. The source is a man under 40 in good health. Sequenced sample: memory CD8+ T cells sorted from blood. Indicated subset: CD45RO+ cells pooled with CCR7-negative TemRA cells. The CDR3 is CASSLSLLTYEQYF. In DNA form, the CDR3 reads TGTGCCAGCAGCTTGTCTTTACTCACCTACGAGCAGTACTTC.